The next 23 T cell receptor beta chains were all read from a single sample in a study of OX40 agonist ivuxolimab in advanced cancers. The library was generated by the immunoSEQ multiplex PCR assay. Imported from immuneACCESS, the table was reduced by TCRdb to in-frame sequences with V and J called. These copies leave out some clones; in studies compared against another copy, an unresolved V gene accounts for under half, and the cause of the remainder is not known. The sample data list some 97,000 clones, and approximately 89% of these were observed just once. In total, the top ten clones hold around 0.16% of the sample. Source: CD4+ or CD8+ T cells sorted from blood, taken in a trial of the OX40 agonist ivuxolimab. All receptors come from an adult with an advanced solid tumor such as melanoma, head and neck, liver or kidney cancer.

The CDR3 region is CASSSTVTKDTQYF. Written as DNA, the CDR3 is TGCGCCAGCAGCTCGACAGTTACAAAAGATACGCAGTATTTT. The chain carries TRBV5-1 and TRBJ2-3, with D possibly matching TRBD1 (5 bases). This CDR3 is 14 amino acids long. V was clipped by 3 bases and J by 5 bases, with 13 bases between them. CDR1 SGHRS and CDR2 YFSETQ come from the germline V gene.

The V gene is TRBV10-1, the J gene TRBJ2-1; 11 bases line up with TRBD2. Germline V gives CDR1 WNHNN, CDR2 SYGVQD (reference sequence). The CDR3 has 14 amino acids. V shed 6 bases, J shed 5 bases, and the junction held 3 bases outside the gene matches. The CDR3 region has the DNA TGCGCCAGCAGCAGGACTAGCGGGCACAATGAGCAGTTCTTC. Protein sequence: CASSRTSGHNEQFF.

V usage is TRBV16 and J usage is TRBJ1-2; no firm D call. The V gene's germline CDR1 is KGHSY and CDR2 FQNENV. This CDR3 has 12 amino acids. Trimming shortened V by 0 bases and J by 8 bases, and 7 bases separated the two germline ends. The CDR3 spells CASSQSRLGYTF. The CDR3 DNA reads TGTGCCAGCAGCCAATCGAGGCTCGGCTACACCTTC.

The chain has TRBV5-1 and TRBJ2-1; TRBD2 aligns across 10 bases. The CDR3 covers 19 residues. V lost 1 base to trimming and J lost 4 bases; unmatched junction nucleotides: 14. In germline, CDR1 is SGHRS, CDR2 YFSETQ. The CDR3 sequence is CASSLSASGSGAGYNEQFF. The CDR3 nucleotides read TGCGCCAGCAGCTTGTCGGCTAGCGGGAGTGGGGCGGGATACAATGAGCAGTTCTTC. The full variable domain, with the rest looked up from reference TRBV5-1 and TRBJ2-1, is KAGVTQTPRYLIKTRGQQVTLSCSPISGHRSVSWYQQTPGQGLQFLFEYFSETQRNKGNFPGRFSGRQFSNSRSEMNVSTLELGDSALYLCASSLSASGSGAGYNEQFFGPGTRLTVL.

V usage is TRBV28 and J usage is TRBJ2-7; TRBD2 agrees at 7 bases. This CDR3 comprises 12 residues. V lost 8 bases to trimming and J lost 5 bases; unmatched junction nucleotides: 6. Germline assignment: CDR1 MDHEN and CDR2 SYDVKM. For the CDR3, the DNA is TGTGCCAGCGGGAGGGCCAACCACGAGCAGTACTTC. This gives the protein CASGRANHEQYF.

This clone showed up just once. V usage is TRBV5-1 and J usage is TRBJ2-1; 11 bases match TRBD2. The CDR3 consists of 15 residues. J lost 6 bases, V lost 3 bases, and 5 bases had no gene match. Germline values: CDR1 SGHRS, CDR2 YFSETQ. The CDR3 DNA reads TGCGCCAGCAGCTCCACTAGCGGGAGAAGCAATGAGCAGTTCTTC. Protein product: CASSSTSGRSNEQFF.

The CDR3 DNA is TGCGCCAGCAGCTTGGGGACAGGGGCCTATGGCTACACCTTC. Amino acids: CASSLGTGAYGYTF. The V gene is TRBV5-1, the J gene TRBJ1-2; 9 bases agree with TRBD1. Losses at the gene ends were 0 bases for V and 4 bases for J; bases not matched to a gene: 1. This CDR3 region has 14 residues. Germline-derived CDR1 and CDR2 are SGHRS and YFSETQ.

The rearrangement uses TRBV6-6 and TRBJ2-7; no definite D call. V dropped 6 bases and J dropped 2 bases, with 5 bases sitting between them. Germline V gene data show CDR1 as MNHNY and CDR2 as SVGAGI (reference sequence). The CDR3 loop spans 11 amino acids. CDR3: CASSQTYEQYF. CDR3 DNA: TGTGCCAGCAGCCAAACCTACGAGCAGTACTTC.

Here the CDR3 DNA reads TGTGCCAGCAGCTTAGAGGGGAGCAATCAGCCCCAGCATTTT. Protein sequence: CASSLEGSNQPQHF. This chain links TRBV11-2 with TRBJ1-5; unclear D gene. With 0 bases removed from V and 1 base from J, the gap between germline ends came to 4 bases. CDR3 length: 14 amino acids. Germline lookup yields CDR1 SGHAT and CDR2 FQNNGV.

The chain employs TRBV6-1 and TRBJ1-2; D remains unclear. CDR1 is MNHNS, CDR2 SASEGT, per germline. CDR3 length: 16 residues. V lost 1 base and J lost 2, with 14 bases in between. The CDR3 DNA sequence: TGTGCCAGCAGTGAAGGACCGGCCACTTTAAACTATGGCTACACCTTC. It specifies CASSEGPATLNYGYTF.

This rearrangement joins TRBV5-4 to TRBJ2-2, with 14 bases identical to TRBD2. The CDR3 loop spans 16 amino acids. Germline trimming cut 0 bases from V and 6 bases from J; bases unmatched to any gene: 1. The germline V gene has CDR1 SGHNT and CDR2 YYREEE (reference sequence). Here the CDR3 DNA reads TGTGCCAGCAGCTTGGAGGGACTAGCGGGGGCCGGGGAGCTGTTTTTT. Amino acids: CASSLEGLAGAGELFF.

This chain links TRBV6-5 with TRBJ1-1, with 8 bases that match TRBD1. The trim removed 5 bases at V and 0 bases at J, leaving 5 bases unmatched. The CDR3 length is 15 residues. Germline-derived CDR1 and CDR2 are MNHEY and SVGAGI. The CDR3 DNA is TGTGCCAGCAGTAAGACAGGGGCCATGAACACTGAAGCTTTCTTT. This codes for CASSKTGAMNTEAFF.

The chain carries TRBV27 and TRBJ2-3; D possibly corresponds to TRBD1 (6 bases). The CDR3 runs 11 residues. CDR1 is MNHEY and CDR2 is SMNVEV in the germline V gene (reference sequence). The ends were cut back, 6 bases at V and 7 bases at J, with 8 bases in the middle. CDR3 sequence: CASSQGNTQYF. The CDR3 DNA sequence: TGTGCCAGCAGCCAGGGGAATACGCAGTATTTT.

This chain uses TRBV5-4 with TRBJ2-1; 8 bases line up with TRBD2. J gave up 5 bases and V 4 bases, and 8 bases lay outside the gene matches. Germline assignment: CDR1 SGHNT and CDR2 YYREEE (reference sequence). The CDR3 spans 15 residues. Here the CDR3 DNA reads TGTGCCAGCAGCGGGGGTGGACTAGCCAACAATGAGCAGTTCTTC. Its protein product is CASSGGGLANNEQFF.

The genes are TRBV5-4 and TRBJ2-7; no clear D gene. The CDR3 has 13 amino acids. The germline V gene has CDR1 SGHNT and CDR2 YYREEE (reference sequence). Trimming cost V 2 bases and J 6 bases, with 12 bases left between them. The CDR3 DNA reads TGTGCCAGCAGCTTTTCTCGCGGTCTCGAGCAGTACTTC. Translating it yields CASSFSRGLEQYF.

The V call is TRBV6-1, the J call TRBJ1-2; a weak D match, TRBD1 (5 bases). The CDR3 is 15 amino acids. V was cut by 2 bases and J by 3 bases, with 13 bases left in between. The germline V gene encodes CDR1 MNHNS and CDR2 SASEGT. The CDR3 sequence is CASSESGTGYYGYTF. The CDR3 DNA is TGTGCCAGCAGTGAAAGTGGAACAGGATACTATGGCTACACCTTC.

This sequence joins TRBV10-2 and TRBJ1-2, with D possibly TRBD1 on 6 matching bases. The germline gives CDR1 WSHSY, CDR2 SAAADI. The CDR3 contains 12 residues. Trimming stripped 2 bases from V and 9 bases from J, with 10 bases between. CDR3 in DNA: TGCGCCAGCAGTGAGAGGACAGTCCGCTACACCTTC. Translating gives CASSERTVRYTF.

This clone turned up a few times. The junction departs from germline at one end; a sequencing error may be responsible. The rearrangement uses TRBV5-4 and TRBJ2-7; 7 bases agree with TRBD1. The CDR3 is 11 amino acids. The germline gives CDR1 SGHNT, CDR2 YYREEE (reference sequence). The CDR3 sequence: CASSGMGTVHF. As DNA, the CDR3 is TGTGCCAGCAGCGGGATGGGGACAGTGCACTTC.

This rearrangement joins TRBV28 to TRBJ2-2; possibly TRBD2 for D (6 bases). From germline, CDR1 is MDHEN and CDR2 SYDVKM. Trimming removed 1 base from V and 2 bases from J, with 14 bases in between. The CDR3 extends over 17 amino acids. CDR3 in amino acids: CASSLFRLGVNTGELFF. CDR3 bases: TGTGCCAGCAGTTTATTTAGACTAGGGGTAAACACCGGGGAGCTGTTTTTT.

V is TRBV5-4 and J is TRBJ1-2, with D possibly being TRBD1 (6 bases). V lost 0 bases to trimming and J lost 4 bases, with 13 bases between them. This CDR3 spans 15 amino acids. Germline V gene sequence: CDR1 SGHNT, CDR2 YYREEE (reference sequence). The CDR3 spells CASSLGQADPYGYTF. CDR3 DNA sequence: TGTGCCAGCAGCTTGGGACAGGCGGACCCCTATGGCTACACCTTC. The full variable domain, rest sourced from reference TRBV5-4 and TRBJ1-2, is ETGVTQSPTHLIKTRGQQVTLRCSSQSGHNTVSWYQQALGQGPQFIFQYYREEENGRGNFPPRFSGLQFPNYSSELNVNALELDDSALYLCASSLGQADPYGYTFGSGTRLTVV.

V and J are TRBV10-1 and TRBJ1-1; the D gene is possibly TRBD1 (5 bases). Trimming removed 4 bases at V and 3 bases at J, with 12 bases between. The CDR3 is 14 residues long. CDR1 and CDR2 from the germline V gene are WNHNN and SYGVQD (reference sequence). The CDR3 protein is CASSVRPGDTEAFF. CDR3 in DNA: TGCGCCAGCAGTGTCAGGCCGGGGGACACTGAAGCTTTCTTT.

V usage is TRBV2 and J usage is TRBJ2-1; TRBD1 aligns across 9 bases. Germline CDR1 and CDR2: SNHLY and FYNNEI. The CDR3 is 15 residues long. The trim removed 6 bases at V and 0 bases at J, leaving 3 bases unmatched. The CDR3 loop is CASRGQGSSYNEQFF. CDR3 DNA sequence: TGTGCCAGCAGAGGACAGGGGAGCTCCTACAATGAGCAGTTCTTC. The full variable domain, its missing parts supplied by reference TRBV2 and TRBJ2-1, is EPEVTQTPSHQVTQMGQEVILRCVPISNHLYFYWYRQILGQKVEFLVSFYNNEISEKSEIFDDQFSVERPDGSNFTLKIRSTKLEDSAMYFCASRGQGSSYNEQFFGPGTRLTVL.

The chain employs TRBV27 and TRBJ2-1; 12 nucleotides line up with TRBD2. Trimming took 5 bases from V and 10 from J; bases not matched to a gene: 9. Germline assignment: CDR1 MNHEY and CDR2 SMNVEV (reference sequence). The length of the CDR3 is 15 residues. CDR3 region: CASSRALAGGREQFF. CDR3 coding DNA: TGTGCCAGCAGTCGGGCGCTAGCGGGGGGGCGCGAGCAGTTCTTC.